These 32 T cell receptor beta chains were all obtained from the same sample, sequenced in a study of blood T cell repertoires in COVID-19. Some clones are missing from TCRdb's copy, which holds only in-frame ones; the method was immunoSEQ multiplex PCR. The data contain 110,000 or so clones, around 64% of them singletons. The sequencing input was peripheral blood. The receptors come from a woman in her 40s with acute or convalescent COVID-19.

This clone appeared a few times. The J gene is TRBJ1-6, the V gene TRBV30, with 7 bases that match TRBD1. The CDR3 has 13 amino acids. Germline lookup yields CDR1 GTSNPN and CDR2 SVGIG (reference sequence). V was pared by 3 bases and J by 5 bases, with 1 base of the junction left unmatched. The DNA of the CDR3 is TGTGCCTGGAGGGGACAGAATAATTCACCCCTCCACTTT. Residues: CAWRGQNNSPLHF.

V gene TRBV2 combines with J gene TRBJ1-2; 7 nucleotides line up with TRBD1. J was trimmed by 6 bases and V by 7 bases; bases with no gene match: 5. There are 12 residues in the CDR3. Germline assignment: CDR1 SNHLY and CDR2 FYNNEI. The CDR3 DNA sequence: TGTGCCAGCACGCAGGGGGAAGATGGCTACACCTTC. It yields the protein CASTQGEDGYTF. Complete variable domain (other parts from reference TRBV2 and TRBJ1-2): EPEVTQTPSHQVTQMGQEVILRCVPISNHLYFYWYRQILGQKVEFLVSFYNNEISEKSEIFDDQFSVERPDGSNFTLKIRSTKLEDSAMYFCASTQGEDGYTFGSGTRLTVV.

The gene calls are TRBV9 and TRBJ1-5, with D tentatively TRBD1 (6 bases). Trimming removed 4 bases at V and 5 bases at J, with 13 bases between. The CDR3 is made up of 14 amino acids. Germline V gene sequence: CDR1 SGDLS, CDR2 YYNGEE. The CDR3 DNA sequence: TGTGCCAGCAGCCCGACAGGACGGGATCAGCCCCAGCATTTT. This sequence encodes CASSPTGRDQPQHF.

The rearrangement joins TRBV3-1 (or the pseudogene TRBV3-2) to TRBJ2-7; 10 nucleotides agree with TRBD2. Germline CDR1 reads LGHDT; CDR2 reads YNNKEL (reference sequence). The V gene end was trimmed by 0 bases and the J gene end by 6 bases; junction bases not matched to a gene: 8. The CDR3 extends over 16 amino acids. The CDR3, as DNA: TGTGCCAGCAGCCAAGATTGGGCTAGCGGGGGTACCGAGCAGTACTTC. Its protein product is CASSQDWASGGTEQYF.

This clone was seen only once. The V and J genes are TRBV14 and TRBJ1-2, with D perhaps matching TRBD1 (6 bases). Germline values: CDR1 SGHDN, CDR2 FVKESK. The CDR3 loop spans 12 amino acids. The V gene lost 2 bases and the J gene lost 7 bases, with 8 bases spanning the gap. CDR3 sequence reads: CASSQQGFGYTF. The CDR3 region has the DNA TGTGCCAGCAGCCAACAGGGGTTTGGCTACACCTTC.

This clone has just a few counts. V gene TRBV2 combines with J gene TRBJ1-5; 7 positions match TRBD1. The germline gives CDR1 SNHLY, CDR2 FYNNEI. V lost 6 bases and J lost 5; bases outside the gene matches: 7. The CDR3 has 14 amino acids. The DNA of the CDR3 is TGTGCCAGCAGACCGACAGGGATCTATCAGCCCCAGCATTTT. It translates to CASRPTGIYQPQHF.

This chain connects TRBV10-3 to TRBJ2-1; 9 bases are shared with TRBD1. Germline assignment: CDR1 ENHRY and CDR2 SYGVKD. The CDR3 has 14 residues. Unmatched junction bases numbered 0, after V lost 4 bases and J lost 2 bases. CDR3 coding DNA: TGTGCCATCAGTGGGGACAGGGCCTACAATGAGCAGTTCTTC. It encodes CAISGDRAYNEQFF.

This clone showed up many times. The chain links TRBV3-1 (or the pseudogene TRBV3-2) to TRBJ2-5; 13 nucleotides match TRBD2. Trimming at V came to 4 bases and at J to 5 bases, leaving 10 bases not matched to a gene. The CDR3 extends over 17 amino acids. Germline CDR1 reads LGHDT; CDR2 reads YNNKEL (reference sequence). DNA for the CDR3: TGTGCCAGCAGCCGAGGACGGACTAGCGGGGGACGGGAGACCCAGTACTTC. Translated, it gives CASSRGRTSGGRETQYF.

The chain recombines TRBV7-9 with TRBJ1-5; TRBD1 might be the D (5 bases). The CDR3 is 14 residues long. The germline V gene has CDR1 SEHNR and CDR2 FQNEAQ (reference sequence). V was shortened by 4 bases and J by 5 bases, with 12 bases between the two germline ends. The CDR3 reads CASSSGGLDQPQHF. The CDR3 DNA reads TGTGCCAGCAGCTCTGGGGGACTCGATCAGCCCCAGCATTTT. Full variable domain (missing parts from reference TRBV7-9 and TRBJ1-5): DTGVSQNPRHKITKRGQNVTFRCDPISEHNRLYWYRQTLGQGPEFLTYFQNEAQLEKSRLLSDRFSAERPKGSFSTLEIQRTEQGDSAMYLCASSSGGLDQPQHFGDGTRLSIL.

The chain recombines TRBV27 with TRBJ2-2; the match to TRBD2 covers 7 bases. Germline-derived CDR1 and CDR2 are MNHEY and SMNVEV (reference sequence). This CDR3 has 14 residues. V lost 8 bases, J lost 2 bases, and 5 bases stayed unmatched. CDR3 nucleotide sequence: TGTGCCAGCTCCGGGAGGACTAACACCGGGGAGCTGTTTTTT. Its protein product is CASSGRTNTGELFF.

The chain recombines TRBV24-1 with TRBJ2-3; unclear D gene. Trimming took off 3 bases at V and 9 bases at J, with 15 bases between the two ends. Germline V gene sequence: CDR1 KGHDR, CDR2 SFDVKD. This CDR3 contains 14 residues. The chain's CDR3 is CATSDPSMFETQYF. The CDR3, as DNA: TGTGCCACCAGTGATCCGTCGATGTTTGAGACGCAGTATTTT.

The chain carries TRBV3-1 (or the pseudogene TRBV3-2) and TRBJ1-6; tentative D call: TRBD1 (6 bases). The CDR3 contains 14 residues. V was shortened by 7 bases and J by 7 bases, with 14 bases between the two germline ends. Germline V CDR1 and CDR2: LGHDT, YNNKEL (reference sequence). In DNA form, the CDR3 reads TGTGCCAGCACCCCAACCGGACAGAATTCACCCCTCCACTTT. Its translation: CASTPTGQNSPLHF.

A single count supports this clone. The chain couples TRBV5-1 to TRBJ2-5, with no clear D. This CDR3 is 15 amino acids long. Germline values: CDR1 SGHRS, CDR2 YFSETQ. Trimming took 0 bases from V and 1 from J, leaving 10 bases between them. The CDR3 here is CASSLGAIPQETQYF. The DNA of the CDR3 is TGCGCCAGCAGCTTGGGCGCGATCCCCCAAGAGACCCAGTACTTC.

This chain links TRBV28 with TRBJ1-3; D gene uncertain. The length of the CDR3 is 14 residues. Germline CDR1 reads MDHEN; CDR2 reads SYDVKM. The V and J ends lost 4 bases and 0 bases respectively, with 7 bases between them. The CDR3 sequence is CASSSGGSGNTIYF. The CDR3 DNA follows: TGTGCCAGCAGTTCGGGAGGCTCTGGAAACACCATATATTTT.

This clone came up many times. The V and J genes are TRBV18 and TRBJ2-1; 8 bases are shared with TRBD1. CDR3 size: 15 residues. Germline CDR1 and CDR2: KGHSH and LQKENI. V lost 4 bases and J lost 8; bases outside the gene matches: 10. CDR3 residues: CASSRSGQGEDEQFF. In DNA form, the CDR3 reads TGTGCCAGCTCACGAAGCGGACAGGGCGAGGATGAGCAGTTCTTC.

This clone was seen just once. V and J are TRBV28 and TRBJ2-1; D might be TRBD1 (5 bases). V was clipped by 6 bases and J by 1 base, with 13 bases between them. The CDR3 contains 15 residues. Per germline, CDR1 MDHEN and CDR2 SYDVKM. The CDR3 DNA is TGTGCCAGCAGCTCGGTGGCAGGGTCCTACAATGAGCAGTTCTTC. Amino acid sequence: CASSSVAGSYNEQFF.

The chain is built from TRBV7-9 and TRBJ2-1; D may be TRBD2 (6 bases). The CDR3 consists of 13 residues. The V end was cut by 2 bases, the J end by 4 bases, with 6 bases between. Per germline, CDR1 SEHNR and CDR2 FQNEAQ (reference sequence). Here the CDR3 DNA reads TGTGCCAGCAGCTTACTAGCGTACAATGAGCAGTTCTTC. Its translation: CASSLLAYNEQFF. Looking up the rest from reference TRBV7-9 and TRBJ2-1 gives the full variable domain: DTGVSQNPRHKITKRGQNVTFRCDPISEHNRLYWYRQTLGQGPEFLTYFQNEAQLEKSRLLSDRFSAERPKGSFSTLEIQRTEQGDSAMYLCASSLLAYNEQFFGPGTRLTVL.

This chain connects TRBV6-5 to TRBJ2-6; no clear D. CDR3 length: 13 amino acids. Per germline, CDR1 MNHEY and CDR2 SVGAGI. Trimming removed 2 bases at V and 9 bases at J, with 8 bases between. CDR3 sequence (DNA): TGTGCCAGCAGTTACATGGGCCTCAACGTCCTGACTTTC. Translated: CASSYMGLNVLTF.

The gene calls are TRBV4-1 and TRBJ1-2; unclear D gene. Germline V gene sequence: CDR1 MGHRA, CDR2 YSYEKL. The CDR3 covers 14 residues. V lost 0 bases, J lost 8 bases, and 13 bases lay in between. The CDR3 sequence is CASSQDPGGRGYTF. In nucleotides, the CDR3 is TGCGCCAGCAGCCAAGATCCAGGAGGAAGGGGCTACACCTTC.

The rearrangement joins TRBV7-2 to TRBJ1-5, with D maybe TRBD1 (5 bases). CDR3 length: 16 amino acids. Germline CDR1 reads SGHTA; CDR2 reads FQGNSA. V was cut by 2 bases and J by 1 base, with 12 bases left in between. CDR3 DNA: TGTGCCAGCAGCTTATCGTCCCAGGGAAGCAATCAGCCCCAGCATTTT. Amino acid sequence: CASSLSSQGSNQPQHF.

V gene TRBV7-3 combines with J gene TRBJ2-1, with 10 positions matching TRBD2. This CDR3 is built from 16 residues. Germline-derived CDR1 and CDR2 are SGHTA and FQGTGA. With 2 bases clipped from V and 7 bases from J, the junction kept 8 bases outside the gene matches. The CDR3 sequence: CASSLYSGGAGNEQFF. CDR3 bases: TGTGCCAGCAGCTTATACAGCGGGGGGGCCGGTAATGAGCAGTTCTTC.

The chain employs TRBV27 and TRBJ1-1; 7 positions match TRBD1. After removal of 5 bases from V and 4 bases from J, the junction contained 7 bases not matched to a gene. The CDR3 extends over 14 amino acids. The germline CDR1 and CDR2 sequences are MNHEY and SMNVEV (reference sequence). CDR3 DNA: TGTGCCAGCAGTCCTGGACAGGTGGGCACTGAAGCTTTCTTT. Protein: CASSPGQVGTEAFF.

The chain is built from TRBV11-2 and TRBJ1-6, with TRBD1 identical over 9 bases. Germline V lookup: CDR1 SGHAT, CDR2 FQNNGV. The CDR3 length is 15 residues. V shed 7 bases, J shed 5 bases, and the junction held 6 bases outside the gene matches. The CDR3 sequence: CASNPTGGNNSPLHF. In DNA, the CDR3 is TGTGCCAGCAACCCTACAGGGGGCAATAATTCACCCCTCCACTTT.

This clone was picked up a small number of times. The chain is built from TRBV5-5 and TRBJ2-3; tentative D call: TRBD1 (6 bases). CDR3 size: 15 residues. Per the germline V gene, CDR1 is SGHKS and CDR2 is YYEKEE (reference sequence). Trimming pared 1 base from V and 3 bases from J, leaving 12 bases between. The CDR3 region is CASSLYRDQTDTQYF. For the CDR3, the DNA is TGTGCCAGCAGCTTGTACAGGGACCAGACAGATACGCAGTATTTT.

The rearrangement links TRBV9 to TRBJ2-7; 8 bases match TRBD2. CDR1 SGDLS and CDR2 YYNGEE come from the germline V gene. This CDR3 region has 16 residues. The V gene end was trimmed by 4 bases and the J gene end by 1 base; junction bases not matched to a gene: 10. CDR3 sequence reads: CASSPPFGGESYEQYF. CDR3 coding DNA: TGTGCCAGCAGCCCCCCCTTCGGGGGGGAGTCCTACGAGCAGTACTTC. Looking up the rest from reference TRBV9 and TRBJ2-7 gives the full variable domain: DSGVTQTPKHLITATGQRVTLRCSPRSGDLSVYWYQQSLDQGLQFLIQYYNGEERAKGNILERFSAQQFPDLHSELNLSSLELGDSALYFCASSPPFGGESYEQYFGPGTRLTVT.

This clone showed up just a few times. The V gene is TRBV4-2, the J gene TRBJ2-2; D remains ambiguous. This CDR3 region has 13 residues. Germline CDR1 LGHNA, CDR2 YNFKEQ. V was cut by 1 base and J by 7 bases, with 7 bases left in between. CDR3 loop: CASSQALFGELFF. DNA of the CDR3: TGTGCCAGCAGCCAAGCTCTATTCGGGGAGCTGTTTTTT.

CDR3 nucleotide sequence: TGTGCCAGCAGTCCCGGGACAGGGTGGTGGGATGAGCAGTTCTTC. Its protein is CASSPGTGWWDEQFF. The V and J genes are TRBV6-2 or TRBV6-3 and TRBJ2-1; 9 bases are shared with TRBD1. From germline, CDR1 is MNHEY and CDR2 SVGEGT. The J segment lost 8 bases and the V segment lost 5 bases, leaving 10 bases of the junction unmatched. This CDR3 has 15 residues.

The chain uses TRBV3-1 (or the pseudogene TRBV3-2) and TRBJ1-2, with TRBD1 matching over 9 bases. J was trimmed by 6 bases and V by 3 bases; bases with no gene match: 2. The CDR3 is 13 amino acids. Looked up from germline, CDR1 is LGHDT and CDR2 is YNNKEL (reference sequence). CDR3 DNA: TGTGCCAGCAGCCAGGGACAGGGAGATGGCTACACCTTC. This codes for CASSQGQGDGYTF.

The gene calls are TRBV28 and TRBJ1-6; possibly TRBD1 for D (5 bases). The V gene lost 1 base and the J gene lost 12 bases, with 7 bases spanning the gap. The CDR3 loop spans 12 amino acids. The V gene's germline CDR1 is MDHEN and CDR2 SYDVKM. In DNA form, the CDR3 reads TGTGCCAGCAGTTTATCCCAGGGACCCCTCCACTTT. Translating it yields CASSLSQGPLHF.

The V gene is TRBV28, the J gene TRBJ2-5; 8 bases agree with TRBD1. The CDR3 contains 12 residues. Germline loops: CDR1 MDHEN, CDR2 SYDVKM. V lost 10 bases, J lost 5 bases, and 6 bases stayed unmatched. As DNA, the CDR3 is TGTGCCACCCTCAGGACAGGGGAGACCCAGTACTTC. This sequence encodes CATLRTGETQYF.

J is TRBJ1-1 and V is TRBV5-1; a weak D match, TRBD1 (5 bases). The CDR3 covers 14 residues. V dropped 3 bases and J dropped 1 base, with 10 bases sitting between them. Germline loops: CDR1 SGHRS, CDR2 YFSETQ. CDR3 sequence: CASSWNGGNTEAFF. The CDR3 DNA follows: TGCGCCAGCAGCTGGAACGGGGGGAACACTGAAGCTTTCTTT.

This sequence joins TRBV3-1 (or the pseudogene TRBV3-2) and TRBJ2-5; D uncertain. V was trimmed by 2 bases and J by 4 bases, leaving 11 bases between them. This CDR3 is built from 14 residues. CDR1 LGHDT and CDR2 YNNKEL come from the germline V gene (reference sequence). The CDR3 here is CASSQMSGRETQYF. CDR3 in DNA: TGTGCCAGCAGCCAAATGTCAGGCCGAGAGACCCAGTACTTC.